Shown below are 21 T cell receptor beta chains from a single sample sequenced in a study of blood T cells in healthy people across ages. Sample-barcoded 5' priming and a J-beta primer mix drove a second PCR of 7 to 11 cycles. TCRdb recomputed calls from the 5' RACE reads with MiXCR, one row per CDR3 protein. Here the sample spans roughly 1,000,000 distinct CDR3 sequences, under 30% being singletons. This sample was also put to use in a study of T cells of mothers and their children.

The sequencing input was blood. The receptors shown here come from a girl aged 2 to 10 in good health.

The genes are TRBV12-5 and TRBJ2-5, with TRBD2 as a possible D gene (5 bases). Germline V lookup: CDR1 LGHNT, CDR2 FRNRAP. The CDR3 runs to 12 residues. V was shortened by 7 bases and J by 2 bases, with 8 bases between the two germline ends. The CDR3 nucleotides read TGTGCTAGTGATCGGGGACAAGAGACCCAGTACTTC. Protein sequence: CASDRGQETQYF.

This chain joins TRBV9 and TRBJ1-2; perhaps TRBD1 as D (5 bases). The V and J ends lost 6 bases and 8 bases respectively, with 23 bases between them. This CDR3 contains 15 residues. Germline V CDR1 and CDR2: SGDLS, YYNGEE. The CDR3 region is CASTRLLNGAQGYTF. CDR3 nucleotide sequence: TGTGCCAGCACCCGACTACTCAACGGGGCTCAAGGCTACACCTTC.

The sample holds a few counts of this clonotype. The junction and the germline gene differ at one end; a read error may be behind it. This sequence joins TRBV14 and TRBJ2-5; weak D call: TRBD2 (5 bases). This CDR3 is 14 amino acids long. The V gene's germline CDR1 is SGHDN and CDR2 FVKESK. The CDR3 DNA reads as TGTGCCAGCAGCCAAGATCTTGATTCGGCCTGGGAGAACTTC. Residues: CASSQDLDSAWENF.

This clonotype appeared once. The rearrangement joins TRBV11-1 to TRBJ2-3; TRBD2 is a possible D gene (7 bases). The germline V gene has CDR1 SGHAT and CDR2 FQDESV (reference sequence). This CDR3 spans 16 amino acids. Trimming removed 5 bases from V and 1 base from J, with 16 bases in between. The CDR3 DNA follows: TGTGCCAGCAGCCATCATGGGGGGGCGGGCACAGATACGCAGTATTTT. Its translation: CASSHHGGAGTDTQYF.

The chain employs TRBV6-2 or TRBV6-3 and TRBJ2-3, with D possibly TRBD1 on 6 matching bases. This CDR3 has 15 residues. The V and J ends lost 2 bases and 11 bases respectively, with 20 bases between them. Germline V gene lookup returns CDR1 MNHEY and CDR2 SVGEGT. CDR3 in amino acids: CASSYPRNRDRGQYF. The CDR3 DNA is TGTGCCAGCAGTTACCCCCGTAACAGGGATCGAGGGCAGTATTTT.

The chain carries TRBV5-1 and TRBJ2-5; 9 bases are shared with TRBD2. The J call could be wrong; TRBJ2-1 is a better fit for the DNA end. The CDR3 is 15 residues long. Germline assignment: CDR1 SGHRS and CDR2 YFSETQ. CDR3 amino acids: CASSFSSGVYNEQFF. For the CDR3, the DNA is TGCGCCAGCAGCTTTTCTAGCGGGGTTTACAATGAGCAGTTCTTC.

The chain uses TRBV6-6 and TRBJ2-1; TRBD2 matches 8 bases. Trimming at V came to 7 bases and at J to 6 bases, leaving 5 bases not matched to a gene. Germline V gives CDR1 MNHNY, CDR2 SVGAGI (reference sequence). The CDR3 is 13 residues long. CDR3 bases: TGTGCCAGCAACAGCGGGGGCCGCAATGAGCAGTTCTTC. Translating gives CASNSGGRNEQFF.

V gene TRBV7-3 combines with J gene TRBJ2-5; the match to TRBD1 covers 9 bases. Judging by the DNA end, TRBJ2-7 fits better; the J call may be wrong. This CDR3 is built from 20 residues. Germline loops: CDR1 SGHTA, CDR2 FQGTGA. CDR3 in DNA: TGTGCCAGCAGCTTTGACGTTTTTAGGGACAGGGCGGACGTCCTGGACGAGCAGTACTTC. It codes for CASSFDVFRDRADVLDEQYF.

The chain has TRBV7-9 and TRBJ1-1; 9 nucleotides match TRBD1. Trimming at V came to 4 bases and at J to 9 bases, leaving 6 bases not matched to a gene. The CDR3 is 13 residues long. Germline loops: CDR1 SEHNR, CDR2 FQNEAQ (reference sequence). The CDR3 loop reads CASSSTGGSQAFF. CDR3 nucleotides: TGTGCCAGCAGCTCCACAGGGGGCAGTCAAGCTTTCTTT. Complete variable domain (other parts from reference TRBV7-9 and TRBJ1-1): DTGVSQNPRHKITKRGQNVTFRCDPISEHNRLYWYRQTLGQGPEFLTYFQNEAQLEKSRLLSDRFSAERPKGSFSTLEIQRTEQGDSAMYLCASSSTGGSQAFFGQGTRLTVV.

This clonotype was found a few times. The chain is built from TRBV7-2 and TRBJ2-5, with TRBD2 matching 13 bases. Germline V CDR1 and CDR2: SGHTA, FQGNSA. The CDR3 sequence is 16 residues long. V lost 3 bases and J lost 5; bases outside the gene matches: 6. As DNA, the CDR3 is TGTGCCAGCAGCTTTGAACTAGCGGGGGGGAGTGAGACCCAGTACTTC. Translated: CASSFELAGGSETQYF.

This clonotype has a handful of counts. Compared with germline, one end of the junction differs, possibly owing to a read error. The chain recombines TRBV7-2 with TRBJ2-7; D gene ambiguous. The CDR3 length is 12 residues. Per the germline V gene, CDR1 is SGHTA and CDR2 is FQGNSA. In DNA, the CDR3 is TGTGCCGGCAGCTTAGTCCTCTACGAGCAGTACTTC. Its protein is CAGSLVLYEQYF.

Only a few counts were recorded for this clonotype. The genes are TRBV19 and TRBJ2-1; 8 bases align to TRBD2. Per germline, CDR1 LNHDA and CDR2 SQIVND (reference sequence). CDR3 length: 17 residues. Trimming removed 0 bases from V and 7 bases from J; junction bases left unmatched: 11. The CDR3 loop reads CASSIDSSGGVRNEQFF. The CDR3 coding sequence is TGTGCCAGTAGTATAGATTCAAGCGGGGGAGTAAGAAATGAGCAGTTCTTC.

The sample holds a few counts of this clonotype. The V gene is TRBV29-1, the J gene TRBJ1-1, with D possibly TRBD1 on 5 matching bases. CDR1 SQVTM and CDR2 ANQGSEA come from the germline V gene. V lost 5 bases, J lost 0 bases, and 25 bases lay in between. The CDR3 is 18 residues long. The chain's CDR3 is CSVYPRGSPREVNTEAFF. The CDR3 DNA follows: TGCAGCGTTTACCCCCGGGGCTCCCCCCGGGAGGTGAACACTGAAGCTTTCTTT.

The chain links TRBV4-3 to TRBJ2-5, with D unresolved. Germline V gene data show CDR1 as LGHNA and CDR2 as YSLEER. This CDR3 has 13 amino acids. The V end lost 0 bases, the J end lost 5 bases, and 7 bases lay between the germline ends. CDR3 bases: TGCGCCAGCAGCCAAGATATGTGGGAGACCCAGTACTTC. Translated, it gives CASSQDMWETQYF.

The CDR3 DNA sequence: TGCAGTGCTAATAAAGGGACCGGGACTTCTAGCACAGATACGCAGTATTTT. Encoded protein: CSANKGTGTSSTDTQYF. The chain recombines TRBV20-1 with TRBJ2-3, with D perhaps TRBD2 (6 bases). From germline, CDR1 is DFQATT and CDR2 SNEGSKA (reference sequence). V was cut by 4 bases and J by 0 bases, with 20 bases left in between. The CDR3 totals 17 residues.

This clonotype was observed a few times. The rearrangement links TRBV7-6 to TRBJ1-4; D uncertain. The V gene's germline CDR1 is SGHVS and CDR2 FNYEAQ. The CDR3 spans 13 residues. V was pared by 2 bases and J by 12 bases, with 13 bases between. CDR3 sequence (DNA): TGTGCCAGCAGCTTAAAGATCCAGCAGCAACTGTTTTTT. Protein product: CASSLKIQQQLFF. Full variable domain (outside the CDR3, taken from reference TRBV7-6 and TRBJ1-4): GAGVSQSPRYKVTKRGQDVALRCDPISGHVSLYWYRQALGQGPEFLTYFNYEAQQDKSGLPNDRFSAERPEGSISTLTIQRTEQRDSAMYRCASSLKIQQQLFFGSGTQLSVL.

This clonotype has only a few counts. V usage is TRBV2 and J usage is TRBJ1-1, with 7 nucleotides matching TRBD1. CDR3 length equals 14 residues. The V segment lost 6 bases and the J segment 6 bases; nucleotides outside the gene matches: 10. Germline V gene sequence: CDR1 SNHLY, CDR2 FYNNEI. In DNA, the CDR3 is TGTGCCAGCAGAGAATACAGGGGTGGGGCTGAAGCTTTCTTT. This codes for CASREYRGGAEAFF.

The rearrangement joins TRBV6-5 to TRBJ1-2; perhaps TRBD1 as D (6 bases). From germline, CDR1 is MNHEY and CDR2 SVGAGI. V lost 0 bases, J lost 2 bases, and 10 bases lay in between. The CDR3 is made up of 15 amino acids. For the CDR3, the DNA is TGTGCCAGCAGTTACTCGGACAGAACCAACTATGGCTACACCTTC. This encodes CASSYSDRTNYGYTF.

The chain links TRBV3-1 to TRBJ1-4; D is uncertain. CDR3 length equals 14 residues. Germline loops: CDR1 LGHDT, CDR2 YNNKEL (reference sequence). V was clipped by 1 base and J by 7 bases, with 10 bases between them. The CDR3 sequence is CASSQGLPPEKLFF. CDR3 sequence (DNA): TGTGCCAGCAGCCAAGGGCTTCCGCCTGAAAAACTGTTTTTT.

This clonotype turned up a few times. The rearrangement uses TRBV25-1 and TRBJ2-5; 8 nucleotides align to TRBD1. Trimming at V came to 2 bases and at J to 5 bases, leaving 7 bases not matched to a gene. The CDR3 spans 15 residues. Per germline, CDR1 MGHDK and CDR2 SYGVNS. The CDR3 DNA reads TGTGCCAGCAGTGAAGCGACAGGGGTTTTGGAGACCCAGTACTTC. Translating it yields CASSEATGVLETQYF.

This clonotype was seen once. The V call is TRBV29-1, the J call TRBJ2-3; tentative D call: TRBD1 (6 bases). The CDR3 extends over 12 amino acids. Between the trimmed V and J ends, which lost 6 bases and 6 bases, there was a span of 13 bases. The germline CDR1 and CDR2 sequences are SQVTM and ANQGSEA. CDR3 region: CSVETGTDTQYF. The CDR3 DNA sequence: TGCAGCGTCGAGACAGGAACGGATACGCAGTATTTT.